This T cell receptor (beta chain) was retrieved from a study of T cell changes during pregnancy in multiple sclerosis. Assay used: immunoSEQ multiplex PCR; TCRdb lists only in-frame clones, some missing. The table records 95,000 to 100,000 clones, more than 85% of them present only once. The clonotype was recovered from a female donor with multiple sclerosis, enrolled in a pregnancy study. The sequencing here drew on peripheral blood, taken in the second trimester of pregnancy.

DNA of the CDR3: TGTGCCAGCAGTGAAAGGACAGGAATGACTGAAGCTTTCTTT. As protein: CASSERTGMTEAFF. This chain links TRBV6-1 with TRBJ1-1; 7 bases match TRBD1. The CDR3 sequence is 14 residues long. Trimming removed 2 bases from V and 5 bases from J; junction bases left unmatched: 5. Germline V CDR1 and CDR2: MNHNS, SASEGT.